This T cell receptor (beta chain) appears in the sequencing data of a study of response to subunit inactivated influenza vaccine. Study findings and constraints: Authors suggested each seasonal flu vaccination may recruit only limited numbers of new T cells.

The CDR3 runs 12 residues. Trimming removed 6 bases from V and 10 bases from J, with 15 bases in between. The germline V gene has CDR1 MNHEY and CDR2 SVGEGT. This clonotype was found a few times. Antigen: not known. TCRdb reprocessed the RT-PCR reads via MiXCR and lists one record per CDR3 protein. The repertoire consists of about half a million distinct CDR3 sequences, with approximately 7.1% occurring once and the leading ten covering over 10%. The V and J genes are TRBV6-2 or TRBV6-3 and TRBJ1-1; the D gene is possibly TRBD1 (5 bases). Material: PBMCs from blood, obtained roughly 24 months after vaccination. The TCR was taken from a man aged 50 to 69 who received an inactivated influenza vaccine. The CDR3 coding sequence is TGTGCCAGCAGACCCCAGGGCGCCGGAGCTTTCTTT. Translating gives CASRPQGAGAFF.